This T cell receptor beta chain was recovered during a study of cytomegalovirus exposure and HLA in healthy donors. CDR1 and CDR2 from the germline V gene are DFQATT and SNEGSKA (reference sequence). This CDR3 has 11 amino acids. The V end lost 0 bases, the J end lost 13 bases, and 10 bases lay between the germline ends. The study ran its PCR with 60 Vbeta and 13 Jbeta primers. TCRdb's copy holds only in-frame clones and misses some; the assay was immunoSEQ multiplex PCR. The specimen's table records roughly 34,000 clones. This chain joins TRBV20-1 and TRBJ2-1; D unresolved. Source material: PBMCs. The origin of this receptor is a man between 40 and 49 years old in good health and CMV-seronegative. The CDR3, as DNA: TGCAGTGCTAGAGATCGAGTTGATCAGTTCTTC. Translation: CSARDRVDQFF.